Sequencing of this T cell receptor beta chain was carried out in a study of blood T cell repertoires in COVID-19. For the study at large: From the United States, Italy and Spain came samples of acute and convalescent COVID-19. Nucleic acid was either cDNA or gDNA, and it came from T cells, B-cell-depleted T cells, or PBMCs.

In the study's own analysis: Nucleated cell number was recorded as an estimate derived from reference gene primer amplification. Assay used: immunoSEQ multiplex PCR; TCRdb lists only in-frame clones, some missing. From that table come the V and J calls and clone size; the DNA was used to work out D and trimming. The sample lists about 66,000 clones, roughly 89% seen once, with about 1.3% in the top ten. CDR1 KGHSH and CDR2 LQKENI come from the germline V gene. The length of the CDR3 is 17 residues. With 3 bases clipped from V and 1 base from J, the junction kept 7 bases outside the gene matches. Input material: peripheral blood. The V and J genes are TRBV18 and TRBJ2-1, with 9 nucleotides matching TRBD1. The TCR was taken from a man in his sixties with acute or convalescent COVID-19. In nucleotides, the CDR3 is TGTGCCAGCTCACCTCCAACAGGGGGCCTATCCTACAATGAGCAGTTCTTC. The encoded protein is CASSPPTGGLSYNEQFF. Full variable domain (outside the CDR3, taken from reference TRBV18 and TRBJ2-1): NAGVMQNPRHLVRRRGQEARLRCSPMKGHSHVYWYRQLPEEGLKFMVYLQKENIIDESGMPKERFSAEFPKEGPSILRIQQVVRGDSAAYFCASSPPTGGLSYNEQFFGPGTRLTVL.